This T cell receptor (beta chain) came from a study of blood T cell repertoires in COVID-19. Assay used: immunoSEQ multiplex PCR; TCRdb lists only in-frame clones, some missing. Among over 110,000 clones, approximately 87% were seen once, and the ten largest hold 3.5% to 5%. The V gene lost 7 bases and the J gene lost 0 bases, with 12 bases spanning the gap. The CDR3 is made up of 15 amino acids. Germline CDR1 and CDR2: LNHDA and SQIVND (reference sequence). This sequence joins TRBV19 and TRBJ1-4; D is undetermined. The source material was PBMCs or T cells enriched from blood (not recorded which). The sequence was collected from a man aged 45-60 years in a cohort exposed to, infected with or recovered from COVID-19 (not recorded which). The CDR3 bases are TGTGCCAGTACCCACCAGTCTGCAACTAATGAAAAACTGTTTTTT. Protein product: CASTHQSATNEKLFF. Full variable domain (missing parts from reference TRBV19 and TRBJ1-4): DGGITQSPKYLFRKEGQNVTLSCEQNLNHDAMYWYRQDPGQGLRLIYYSQIVNDFQKGDIAEGYSVSREKKESFPLTVTSAQKNPTAFYLCASTHQSATNEKLFFGSGTQLSVL.